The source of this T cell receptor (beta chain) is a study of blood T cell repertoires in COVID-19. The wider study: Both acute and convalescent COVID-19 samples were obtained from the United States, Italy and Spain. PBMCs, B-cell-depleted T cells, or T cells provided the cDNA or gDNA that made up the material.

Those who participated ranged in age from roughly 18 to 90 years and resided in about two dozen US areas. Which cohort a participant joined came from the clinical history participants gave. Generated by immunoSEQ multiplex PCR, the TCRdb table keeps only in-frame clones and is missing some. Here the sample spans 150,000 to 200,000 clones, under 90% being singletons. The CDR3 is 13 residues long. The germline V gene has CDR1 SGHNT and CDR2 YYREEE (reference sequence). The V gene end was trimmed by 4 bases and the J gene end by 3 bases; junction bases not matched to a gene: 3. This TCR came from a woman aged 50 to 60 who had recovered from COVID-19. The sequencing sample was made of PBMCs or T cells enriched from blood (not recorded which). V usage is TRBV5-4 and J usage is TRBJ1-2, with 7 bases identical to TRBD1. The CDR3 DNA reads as TGTGCCAGCAGCGATGACAGGGACTATGGCTACACCTTC. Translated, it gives CASSDDRDYGYTF.